Presented here are 21 T cell receptor beta chains from one specimen sequenced in a study of blood T cells in healthy people across ages. Combining a sample-barcoded 5' primer with a J-beta primer mix, a second PCR ran for about 6 to 12 cycles. TCRdb reprocessed the 5' RACE reads with MiXCR, giving one entry per CDR3 protein. The data contain some 930,000 distinct CDR3 sequences, 25% to 30% of them singletons. The same sample was also studied in work on T cells of mothers and their children.

Source material: blood. Source of these receptors: a woman aged 40 to 49 in good health.

This clonotype was detected only a few times. The chain has TRBV5-1 and TRBJ2-3, with 10 nucleotides matching TRBD2. The CDR3 has 17 amino acids. CDR1 and CDR2 from the germline V gene are SGHRS and YFSETQ. V gave up 2 bases and J gave up 2 bases; unmatched junction bases: 8. The CDR3 DNA reads as TGCGCCAGCAGCTTTTACCGACTAGCGGGCCTCACAGATACGCAGTATTTT. Translated: CASSFYRLAGLTDTQYF. The full variable domain, its missing parts supplied by reference TRBV5-1 and TRBJ2-3, is KAGVTQTPRYLIKTRGQQVTLSCSPISGHRSVSWYQQTPGQGLQFLFEYFSETQRNKGNFPGRFSGRQFSNSRSEMNVSTLELGDSALYLCASSFYRLAGLTDTQYFGPGTRLTVL.

Remarks on this clonotype: This clone may be a read error of a much larger clone one base away. The chain has TRBV7-8 and TRBJ2-6, with D possibly TRBD1 on 5 matching bases. Germline lookup yields CDR1 SGHVS and CDR2 FQNEAQ. The CDR3 loop spans 15 amino acids. As DNA, the CDR3 is TGTGCCAGCACCAATAGGAGTTCTGGGGCCAACGTCCCGACTTTC. This gives the protein CASTNRSSGANVPTF.

This clonotype has at least ten counts. The chain has TRBV7-2 and TRBJ2-2; the match to TRBD2 covers 15 bases. There are 18 residues in the CDR3. V lost 4 bases, J lost 1 base, and 4 bases stayed unmatched. The germline V gene has CDR1 SGHTA and CDR2 FQGNSA. The CDR3 loop reads CASSSPGLAGGNTGELFF. The CDR3 nucleotides are TGTGCCAGCAGCTCACCGGGACTAGCGGGGGGGAACACCGGGGAGCTGTTTTTT.

This clonotype showed up just a few times. The genes are TRBV12-3 or TRBV12-4 and TRBJ1-6; 10 bases map to TRBD1. J lost 3 bases, V lost 5 bases, and 4 bases had no gene match. The CDR3 is 16 residues long. The CDR3, as DNA: TGTGCCAGCAGTCGCGGACAGGGGGTCTATAATTCACCCCTCCACTTT. It specifies CASSRGQGVYNSPLHF.

This clonotype was recorded at least ten times. The chain links TRBV20-1 to TRBJ1-4; TRBD1 matches at 7 bases. V lost 6 bases and J lost 4; bases outside the gene matches: 8. This CDR3 has 14 amino acids. CDR1 and CDR2 from the germline V gene are DFQATT and SNEGSKA (reference sequence). CDR3 bases: TGCAGTGCGTCCGATGGACAGGTTAATGAAAAACTGTTTTTT. Encoded protein: CSASDGQVNEKLFF.

This clonotype showed up just a few times. The chain carries TRBV7-2 and TRBJ1-1, with D maybe TRBD1 (5 bases). The germline gives CDR1 SGHTA, CDR2 FQGNSA. V was shortened by 3 bases and J by 5 bases, with 19 bases between the two germline ends. The CDR3 covers 16 residues. The DNA of the CDR3 is TGTGCCAGCAGCTTCGGAGGGTGGGGGGGTAGTACTGAAGCTTTCTTT. It is translated as CASSFGGWGGSTEAFF.

Details on this clonotype: A much larger clone sits a single nucleotide away, making a read error possible. The genes are TRBV29-1 and TRBJ2-3; a weak D match, TRBD2 (6 bases). This CDR3 contains 14 residues. Looked up from germline, CDR1 is SQVTM and CDR2 is ANQGSEA. V lost 2 bases and J 4 bases, leaving 13 bases between the germline ends. The CDR3 region is CSVEPSSSADTQYF. As DNA, the CDR3 is TGCAGCGTTGAACCTAGCTCTAGCGCAGATACGCAGTATTTT.

The rearrangement uses TRBV12-3 or TRBV12-4 and TRBJ2-1; D perhaps matches TRBD1 (6 bases). CDR3 length: 19 amino acids. V was pared by 3 bases and J by 2 bases, with 23 bases between. CDR3 residues: CASSFLFLYLGGPYNEQFF. CDR3 nucleotides: TGTGCCAGCAGTTTTCTCTTTCTTTACTTAGGGGGACCCTACAATGAGCAGTTCTTC.

As to this clonotype: Relative to the germline gene, one junction end is altered; a read error may explain this. The rearrangement joins TRBV6-5 to TRBJ1-4; 9 positions match TRBD1. The CDR3 covers 15 residues. Germline V gene sequence: CDR1 MNHEY, CDR2 SVGAGI. CDR3: CASSGRTGASEKRFF. DNA of the CDR3: TGTGCCAGCAGCGGCAGGACAGGGGCGTCAGAAAAACGGTTTTTT.

This clonotype showed up just a few times. The genes are TRBV5-1 and TRBJ2-3; 9 bases are shared with TRBD2. With 0 bases clipped from V and 6 bases from J, the junction kept 11 bases outside the gene matches. The V gene's germline CDR1 is SGHRS and CDR2 YFSETQ. The CDR3 length is 17 residues. DNA of the CDR3: TGCGCCAGCAGCTTGGAAGGGCTAGCGGGGACCCGGGATACGCAGTATTTT. Translated: CASSLEGLAGTRDTQYF.

This clonotype was seen only a few times. The V gene is TRBV2, the J gene TRBJ2-5; TRBD2 matches at 7 bases. The trim removed 5 bases at V and 4 bases at J, leaving 13 bases unmatched. CDR1 and CDR2 (germline): SNHLY, FYNNEI. The CDR3 sequence is 16 residues long. The CDR3 bases are TGTGCCAGCAGTCTATTCCCGGGAGGCGGGGGAGAGACCCAGTACTTC. This translates into CASSLFPGGGGETQYF.

This clonotype was observed a handful of times. The chain combines TRBV14 with TRBJ1-2; D is possibly TRBD1 (5 bases). The CDR3 is 14 residues long. Germline CDR1 SGHDN, CDR2 FVKESK. The V end was cut by 0 bases, the J end by 8 bases, with 13 bases between. The CDR3 reads CASSQDRASIGYTF. CDR3 nucleotide sequence: TGTGCCAGCAGCCAAGACAGGGCGAGTATCGGCTACACCTTC.

This clonotype was seen repeatedly, ten times or more. The chain links TRBV15 to TRBJ2-7; possible D gene TRBD2, 5 bases. Germline-derived CDR1 and CDR2 are LNHNV and YYDKDF (reference sequence). There are 15 residues in the CDR3. Between the trimmed V and J ends, which lost 3 bases and 2 bases, there was a span of 14 bases. The CDR3, as DNA: TGTGCCACCAGCAGGTCGGGGATGGCAACCTACGAGCAGTACTTC. Protein product: CATSRSGMATYEQYF. Combining the CDR3 with reference TRBV15 and TRBJ2-7 gives the whole variable domain DAMVIQNPRYQVTQFGKPVTLSCSQTLNHNVMYWYQQKSSQAPKLLFHYYDKDFNNEADTPDNFQSRRPNTSFCFLDIRSPGLGDTAMYLCATSRSGMATYEQYFGPGTRLTVT.

Only a few counts were recorded for this clonotype. A much larger clone differs by one base, so this may be a read error. The J gene is TRBJ2-1, the V gene TRBV5-1; no clear D gene. The length of the CDR3 is 16 residues. V was cut by 5 bases and J by 1 base, with 16 bases left in between. CDR1 is SGHRS, CDR2 YFSETQ, per germline. The CDR3 DNA reads as TGCGCCAGCAGTGATGACCGGCGGACGTCCTACAATGAGCAGTTCTTC. It translates to CASSDDRRTSYNEQFF.

This sequence joins TRBV19 and TRBJ1-6, with D maybe TRBD1 (5 bases). The CDR3 spans 14 residues. Trimming pared 9 bases from V and 6 bases from J, leaving 15 bases between. CDR1 is LNHDA, CDR2 SQIVND, per germline (reference sequence). In DNA, the CDR3 is TGTGCCAGCAAAAAGGACGGGACTAATTCACCCCTCCACTTT. Encoded protein: CASKKDGTNSPLHF.

This clonotype was detected a few times. The gene calls are TRBV28 and TRBJ2-3; 7 bases agree with TRBD1. Germline CDR1 is MDHEN and CDR2 is SYDVKM. V was pared by 6 bases and J by 5 bases, with 14 bases of the junction left unmatched. This CDR3 contains 16 residues. This CDR3 is CASRRQGFFNQDTQYF. The CDR3 nucleotides are TGTGCCAGCAGGAGACAGGGTTTTTTTAATCAAGATACGCAGTATTTT.

The chain couples TRBV12-1 to TRBJ1-1; TRBD1 reflects the table's D call only, with no check against the DNA. TRBV12-1 is a known pseudogene. The CDR3 extends over 14 amino acids. In nucleotides, the CDR3 is TGCGCCAGCAGCCAAAGGGAGGGGGCCACTGAAGCTTTCTTT. As protein: CASSQREGATEAFF.

This clonotype was counted ten times or more. This chain connects TRBV5-1 to TRBJ2-7, with TRBD1 matching over 7 bases. Per the germline V gene, CDR1 is SGHRS and CDR2 is YFSETQ. This CDR3 has 15 amino acids. V was clipped by 4 bases and J by 2 bases; unmatched bases: 9. CDR3 amino acids: CASSLGQPQAYEQYF. In DNA, the CDR3 is TGCGCCAGCAGCCTGGGACAGCCCCAAGCCTACGAGCAGTACTTC.

The chain carries TRBV11-1 and TRBJ2-7, with TRBD2 matching 8 bases. The J call could be wrong; TRBJ2-5 is a better fit for the DNA end. The CDR3 totals 14 residues. Germline values: CDR1 SGHAT, CDR2 FQDESV (reference sequence). The CDR3 region is CASSLTGGLETQYF. DNA of the CDR3: TGTGCCAGCAGCTTGACGGGAGGGCTGGAGACCCAGTACTTC.

J is TRBJ2-4 and V is TRBV9, with 10 bases fitting TRBD2. Judging by the DNA end, TRBJ2-7 fits better; the J call may be wrong. The CDR3 spans 15 residues. CDR1 is SGDLS, CDR2 YYNGEE, per germline. The CDR3 protein is CAGSLNSGGAYEQYF. As DNA, the CDR3 is TGTGCCGGTAGCCTCAACAGCGGGGGGGCCTACGAGCAGTACTTC.

The rearrangement joins TRBV19 to TRBJ2-5, with 8 bases that match TRBD1. Germline V gives CDR1 LNHDA, CDR2 SQIVND (reference sequence). With 9 bases clipped from V and 5 bases from J, the junction kept 11 bases outside the gene matches. This CDR3 has 14 residues. CDR3 in DNA: TGTGCCAGCAGTGCCCCAGGGGGCGTTGAGACCCAGTACTTC. This gives the protein CASSAPGGVETQYF.